This TCR beta chain was captured in a study of blood T cell repertoires in COVID-19. The wider study: Specimens from acute and convalescent COVID-19 originated in the United States, Italy and Spain. Sample material is recorded as cDNA or gDNA derived from T cells, B-cell-depleted T cells, or PBMCs.

This CDR3 region has 16 residues. CDR1 SSHAT and CDR2 FNYEAQ come from the germline V gene (reference sequence). Trimming took 2 bases from V and 4 from J; bases not matched to a gene: 3. Seattle researchers signed up patients amid active infection and tracked them longitudinally. Study processing details: Scientists estimated how many nucleated cells there were by amplifying reference gene primers. TCRdb's copy holds only in-frame clones and misses some; the assay was immunoSEQ multiplex PCR. That table is the source of V, J and clone size, and D and trimming were worked out from the DNA. The data hold tens of thousands of clones, with 65% to 85% observed a single time.

The chain employs TRBV7-7 and TRBJ2-1; 12 nucleotides align to TRBD2. Sequences were obtained from peripheral blood. The source of this sequence is a man aged 60-69 years with COVID-19, enrolled during active disease. DNA of the CDR3: TGTGCCAGCAGCTTAAGGACTAGCGGGGATTACAATGAGCAGTTCTTC. It specifies CASSLRTSGDYNEQFF. Based on the CDR3 plus reference TRBV7-7 and TRBJ2-1, the full variable domain is GAGVSQSPRYKVTKRGQDVTLRCDPISSHATLYWYQQALGQGPEFLTYFNYEAQPDKSGLPSDRFSAERPEGSISTLTIQRTEQRDSAMYRCASSLRTSGDYNEQFFGPGTRLTVL.